This TCR beta chain was recorded in a study of T cell responses to AZD1222 COVID-19 vaccine. The CDR3 covers 17 residues. CDR1 is KGHDR, CDR2 SFDVKD, per germline. Data came from immunoSEQ multiplex PCR; TCRdb stores just in-frame clones and leaves some out. This table holds about 150,000 clones, around nine tenths found once. For this clone: One end of the junction fails to match germline, which may point to a read error.

The sample was peripheral blood, taken on day 0 of AZD1222 vaccination. This TCR was recovered from an adult in good health. V gene TRBV24-1 combines with J gene TRBJ2-7; TRBD1 matches at 11 bases. CDR3: CAISGGTGGVAAAEQYF. Here the CDR3 DNA reads TGTGCCATCAGTGGAGGGACAGGGGGAGTCGCGGCTGCCGAGCAGTACTTC.